Each of the 21 T cell receptor beta chains below was sequenced from the same sample in a study of CD8+ T cells in alopecia areata. Sequencing used cDNA as its template, made by extracting RNA and reverse transcribing it. Assay: immunoSEQ multiplex PCR; the TCRdb copy retains only in-frame clones and omits some. The sample lists around 140,000 clones, approximately 48% occurring once. Specimen: CD8+ T cells sorted from blood, collected at week 0. The receptors come from a human donor with alopecia areata.

The V call is TRBV2, the J call TRBJ2-1; 9 bases agree with TRBD2. The J segment lost 2 bases and the V segment lost 6 bases, leaving 11 bases of the junction unmatched. The CDR3 totals 17 residues. CDR1 is SNHLY and CDR2 is FYNNEI in the germline V gene. In DNA form, the CDR3 reads TGTGCCAGCAGGCGTGGCAGCGGGGGGCCGACCTACAATGAGCAGTTCTTC. Residues: CASRRGSGGPTYNEQFF.

Here the CDR3 reads CASSPGTGGEKLFF. DNA for the CDR3: TGTGCCAGCAGCCCCGGGACAGGGGGTGAAAAACTGTTTTTT. V is TRBV6-4 and J is TRBJ1-4; 11 nucleotides agree with TRBD1. V dropped 6 bases and J dropped 7; count of bases not matched to a gene: 4. Germline CDR1 and CDR2: MRHNA and SNTAGT. The CDR3 is 14 amino acids.

The genes are TRBV7-9 and TRBJ1-2; D remains ambiguous. V lost 1 base and J 3 bases, leaving 12 bases between the germline ends. This CDR3 is 15 amino acids long. The germline V gene has CDR1 SEHNR and CDR2 FQNEAQ (reference sequence). The CDR3: CASSLGEGSHYGYTF. In DNA, the CDR3 is TGTGCCAGCAGCTTAGGGGAAGGGTCCCACTATGGCTACACCTTC.

The chain links TRBV5-1 to TRBJ2-7; TRBD2 is a possible D gene (5 bases). The CDR3 is made up of 12 amino acids. Trimming removed 7 bases at V and 0 bases at J, with 8 bases between. Germline V gives CDR1 SGHRS, CDR2 YFSETQ. In nucleotides, the CDR3 is TGCGCCAGCGCCGGGGACTCCTACGAGCAGTACTTC. It encodes CASAGDSYEQYF.

This clone was seen more than once but under ten times. CDR3 protein: CASSHHYGEAGGEQFF. CDR3 nucleotide sequence: TGCGCCAGCAGCCATCATTACGGGGAGGCCGGCGGGGAGCAGTTCTTC. This chain connects TRBV4-1 to TRBJ2-1; possibly TRBD2 for D (6 bases). The V end lost 3 bases, the J end lost 10 bases, and 22 bases lay between the germline ends. Germline V gene sequence: CDR1 MGHRA, CDR2 YSYEKL. This CDR3 is built from 16 residues.

The J gene is TRBJ1-5, the V gene TRBV9; D is unresolved. CDR1 SGDLS and CDR2 YYNGEE come from the germline V gene. V shed 3 bases and J shed 1 base, with 11 bases lying between them. CDR3 length: 15 residues. CDR3 in amino acids: CASSGQEGSNQPQHF. DNA of the CDR3: TGTGCCAGCAGCGGCCAGGAAGGCAGCAATCAGCCCCAGCATTTT. Together with reference TRBV9 and TRBJ1-5, the CDR3 gives the full variable domain: DSGVTQTPKHLITATGQRVTLRCSPRSGDLSVYWYQQSLDQGLQFLIQYYNGEERAKGNILERFSAQQFPDLHSELNLSSLELGDSALYFCASSGQEGSNQPQHFGDGTRLSIL.

The V gene is TRBV29-1, the J gene TRBJ1-1; possible D gene TRBD1, 5 bases. This CDR3 is built from 15 residues. V shed 4 bases and J shed 4 bases, with 19 bases lying between them. Germline CDR1 and CDR2: SQVTM and ANQGSEA. CDR3 DNA: TGCAGCGTTGTAGGGACCGCCCGGGAGATCACTGAAGCTTTCTTT. Residues: CSVVGTAREITEAFF.

This chain joins TRBV5-4 and TRBJ1-1; possible D gene TRBD1, 6 bases. The CDR3 contains 14 residues. V dropped 7 bases and J dropped 5 bases, with 18 bases sitting between them. Germline V gives CDR1 SGHNT, CDR2 YYREEE (reference sequence). CDR3 DNA sequence: TGTGCCAGCTCCAGGGGACGGGATCCGACTGAAGCTTTCTTT. It is translated as CASSRGRDPTEAFF.

This sequence joins TRBV5-6 and TRBJ1-2; 7 bases map to TRBD1. Looked up from germline, CDR1 is SGHDT and CDR2 is YYEEEE. The trim removed 7 bases at V and 7 bases at J, leaving 7 bases unmatched. This CDR3 is built from 12 residues. CDR3 loop: CASGTQGTGYTF. The CDR3 DNA sequence: TGTGCCAGCGGAACACAGGGGACTGGCTACACCTTC. Full variable domain (missing parts from reference TRBV5-6 and TRBJ1-2): DAGVTQSPTHLIKTRGQQVTLRCSPKSGHDTVSWYQQALGQGPQFIFQYYEEEERQRGNFPDRFSGHQFPNYSSELNVNALLLGDSALYLCASGTQGTGYTFGSGTRLTVV.

V usage is TRBV9 and J usage is TRBJ2-1; D is ambiguous. This CDR3 has 13 residues. Trimming took 4 bases from V and 9 from J, leaving 14 bases between them. CDR1 and CDR2 from the germline V gene are SGDLS and YYNGEE. CDR3 residues: CASSPYYYAEQFF. The CDR3 coding sequence is TGTGCCAGCAGCCCCTACTACTACGCTGAGCAGTTCTTC.

V gene TRBV7-9 combines with J gene TRBJ1-5; TRBD1 agrees at 7 bases. The CDR3 runs 18 residues. V was pared by 1 base and J by 3 bases, with 12 bases of the junction left unmatched. Germline lookup yields CDR1 SEHNR and CDR2 FQNEAQ (reference sequence). This chain's CDR3 is CASSLGISGTADNQPQHF. The CDR3 bases are TGTGCCAGCAGCTTAGGGATTTCCGGGACAGCTGACAATCAGCCCCAGCATTTT.

V and J are TRBV13 and TRBJ1-2, with 9 bases matching TRBD1. Germline CDR1 PRHDT, CDR2 FYEKMQ (reference sequence). V lost 5 bases, J lost 6 bases, and 4 bases stayed unmatched. The CDR3 runs 13 residues. Here the CDR3 DNA reads TGTGCCAGCAGCGGAGACAGGGGGGATGGCTACACCTTC. It translates to CASSGDRGDGYTF.

The chain links TRBV7-9 to TRBJ1-1, with D uncertain. Deletions cut 0 bases from V and 6 bases from J, with 20 bases between. Germline values: CDR1 SEHNR, CDR2 FQNEAQ (reference sequence). CDR3 length: 17 residues. In DNA, the CDR3 is TGTGCCAGCAGCTTAGCCGTTATCACCCGGCCCGAACCTGAAGCTTTCTTT. As protein: CASSLAVITRPEPEAFF.

This clone was seen a few times. The rearrangement uses TRBV10-3 and TRBJ2-1; TRBD1 matches 9 bases. The germline V gene has CDR1 ENHRY and CDR2 SYGVKD. The V and J ends lost 3 bases and 8 bases, in that order; junction bases with no gene match: 11. This CDR3 has 16 amino acids. CDR3 nucleotide sequence: TGTGCCATCAGTGACCCGGGACAGGGTATCATGGATGAGCAGTTCTTC. This codes for CAISDPGQGIMDEQFF.

The gene calls are TRBV7-3 and TRBJ1-1, with D unresolved. The CDR3 totals 15 residues. Germline V gives CDR1 SGHTA, CDR2 FQGTGA. V lost 0 bases, J lost 1 base, and 9 bases lay in between. This CDR3 is CASSLTHNGNTEAFF. CDR3 nucleotide sequence: TGTGCCAGCAGCTTAACGCATAACGGGAACACTGAAGCTTTCTTT.

This clone turned up a few times. The chain carries TRBV10-3 and TRBJ1-5; tentative D call: TRBD1 (5 bases). The CDR3 totals 15 residues. The germline V gene encodes CDR1 ENHRY and CDR2 SYGVKD. V was trimmed by 3 bases and J by 3 bases, leaving 12 bases between them. The CDR3 sequence: CAISDPGGDNQPQHF. DNA of the CDR3: TGTGCCATCAGTGACCCAGGAGGGGACAATCAGCCCCAGCATTTT.

The chain couples TRBV7-8 to TRBJ2-1; D is unclear. The V end lost 5 bases, the J end lost 5 bases, and 13 bases lay between the germline ends. The germline gives CDR1 SGHVS, CDR2 FQNEAQ. This CDR3 has 14 residues. Here the CDR3 DNA reads TGTGCCAGCAGCAGACCCCCGGGCCACAATGAGCAGTTCTTC. Translated: CASSRPPGHNEQFF.

The J gene is TRBJ1-1, the V gene TRBV7-9; 9 nucleotides agree with TRBD1. Trimming at V came to 2 bases and at J to 3 bases, leaving 4 bases not matched to a gene. There are 15 residues in the CDR3. The germline gives CDR1 SEHNR, CDR2 FQNEAQ (reference sequence). The CDR3 loop reads CASSLRDRDHTEAFF. The CDR3 bases are TGTGCCAGCAGCTTACGGGACAGGGATCACACTGAAGCTTTCTTT.

Details on this clone: This sample includes further DNA sequences coding for the same CDR3. The V call is TRBV29-1, the J call TRBJ2-7, with D perhaps matching TRBD1 (5 bases). Trimming removed 1 base at V and 4 bases at J, with 8 bases between. Germline V CDR1 and CDR2: SQVTM, ANQGSEA. This CDR3 is built from 12 residues. The chain's CDR3 is CSVEGQGYEQYF. The CDR3 DNA is TGCAGCGTTGAAGGTCAGGGTTACGAGCAGTACTTC.

The chain uses TRBV25-1 and TRBJ1-6; tentative D call: TRBD1 (5 bases). In germline, CDR1 is MGHDK, CDR2 SYGVNS. The germline V and J ends were trimmed by 2 bases and 4 bases, with 6 bases remaining between them. This CDR3 has 14 residues. In DNA form, the CDR3 reads TGTGCCAGCAGTGAACAGGGTTATAATTCACCCCTCCACTTT. Translated, it gives CASSEQGYNSPLHF.

This rearrangement joins TRBV7-8 to TRBJ1-5, with 7 bases that match TRBD1. The CDR3 runs 14 residues. Germline CDR1 and CDR2: SGHVS and FQNEAQ. Trimming removed 6 bases from V and 6 bases from J; junction bases left unmatched: 8. For the CDR3, the DNA is TGTGCCAGCAGTGCGGACAGGACAACTCAGCCCCAGCATTTT. Amino acid sequence: CASSADRTTQPQHF. The full variable domain, rest sourced from reference TRBV7-8 and TRBJ1-5, is GAGVSQSPRYKVAKRGQDVALRCDPISGHVSLFWYQQALGQGPEFLTYFQNEAQLDKSGLPSDRFFAERPEGSVSTLKIQRTQQEDSAVYLCASSADRTTQPQHFGDGTRLSIL.